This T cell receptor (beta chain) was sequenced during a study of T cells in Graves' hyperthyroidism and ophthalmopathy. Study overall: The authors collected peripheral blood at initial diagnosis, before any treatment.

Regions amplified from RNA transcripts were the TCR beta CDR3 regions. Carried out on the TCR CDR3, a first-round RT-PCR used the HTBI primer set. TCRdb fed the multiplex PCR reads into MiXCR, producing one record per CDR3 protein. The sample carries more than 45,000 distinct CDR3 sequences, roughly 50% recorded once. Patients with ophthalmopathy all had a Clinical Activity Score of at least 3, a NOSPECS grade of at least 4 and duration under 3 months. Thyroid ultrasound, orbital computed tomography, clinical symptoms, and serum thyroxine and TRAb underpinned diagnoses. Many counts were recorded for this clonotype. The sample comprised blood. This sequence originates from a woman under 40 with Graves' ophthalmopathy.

Here the CDR3 reads CASTQTGEQRIEQFF. The CDR3 DNA sequence: TGTGCCAGCACCCAGACAGGGGAACAGCGTATTGAGCAGTTCTTC. V is TRBV5-4 and J is TRBJ2-1, with 8 bases aligning to TRBD1. This CDR3 has 15 residues. The germline V gene has CDR1 SGHNT and CDR2 YYREEE (reference sequence). With 6 bases clipped from V and 9 bases from J, the junction kept 14 bases outside the gene matches. Filled out from reference TRBV5-4 and TRBJ2-1, the complete variable domain reads ETGVTQSPTHLIKTRGQQVTLRCSSQSGHNTVSWYQQALGQGPQFIFQYYREEENGRGNFPPRFSGLQFPNYSSELNVNALELDDSALYLCASTQTGEQRIEQFFGPGTRLTVL.